This T cell receptor (beta chain) was recovered during a study of CD8 T cells in ankylosing spondylitis. TCRdb independently ran MiXCR on the 5' RACE reads; one entry per CDR3 protein. The sample records a few hundred thousand distinct CDR3 sequences, around 20% being singletons. With regard to this clonotype: The antigen remains undetermined.

Whole-study results and caveats: In ankylosing spondylitis blood, a motif of roughly 8 highly homologous TCR beta variants appeared characteristic. Clones tied to disease were said to be significantly enriched in matched ankylosing spondylitis synovial fluid.

The trim removed 3 bases at V and 10 bases at J, leaving 7 bases unmatched. Germline V gene data show CDR1 as DFQATT and CDR2 as SNEGSKA (reference sequence). The CDR3 is 14 amino acids. The origin of this receptor is a female donor with ankylosing spondylitis or in good health (not recorded which). Sequenced sample: blood, either unsorted or a sorted T cell fraction (not recorded which). V is TRBV20-1 and J is TRBJ2-1, with 12 bases identical to TRBD2. The CDR3 DNA reads as TGCAGTGCTAGTCGGACTAGCGGGATGGGGGAGCAGTTCTTC. Translating gives CSASRTSGMGEQFF.